The 18 T cell receptor beta chains presented below share a single source sample, sequenced in a study of beta chain features in type 1 diabetes. The isolated RNA, all of it, was reverse transcribed, so expressed TCRB transcripts were what got sequenced. Data came from immunoSEQ multiplex PCR; TCRdb stores just in-frame clones and leaves some out. In the table there are 200,000 to 300,000 clones, 25% to 35% of which are singletons. Sample: central memory CD4+ T cells from blood. Source of these receptors: a man aged 30-40 years in good health.

This clone was counted only a few times. The chain couples TRBV29-1 to TRBJ2-1; perhaps D is TRBD1 or TRBD2 (6 bases each). Germline V gene lookup returns CDR1 SQVTM and CDR2 ANQGSEA. Trimming stripped 8 bases from V and 5 bases from J, with 19 bases between. The CDR3 covers 14 residues. Written as DNA, the CDR3 is TGCAGCCTCAGAGGGGGGAGGACAAACAATGAGCAGTTCTTC. As protein: CSLRGGRTNNEQFF.

The chain has TRBV27 and TRBJ2-7, with unresolved D. The V gene's germline CDR1 is MNHEY and CDR2 SMNVEV (reference sequence). The CDR3 is 12 amino acids. V dropped 10 bases and J dropped 6 bases, with 16 bases sitting between them. Here the CDR3 DNA reads TGTGCCAATCGTAACCCCGGCCCCGAGCAGTACTTC. Residues: CANRNPGPEQYF.

The chain links TRBV7-2 to TRBJ2-2; the D call may be TRBD1 or TRBD2 (5 bases each). CDR3 length equals 15 residues. Looked up from germline, CDR1 is SGHTA and CDR2 is FQGNSA. The V end lost 0 bases, the J end lost 4 bases, and 9 bases lay between the germline ends. The CDR3 region is CASSLAGAGTGELFF. CDR3 nucleotides: TGTGCCAGCAGCTTAGCCGGGGCGGGCACCGGGGAGCTGTTTTTT.

This clone was observed once. The chain joins TRBV6-6 to TRBJ2-1; the D is unclear. Germline V gene data show CDR1 as MNHNY and CDR2 as SVGAGI (reference sequence). CDR3 length: 13 amino acids. The V end was cut by 0 bases, the J end by 14 bases, with 14 bases between. This chain's CDR3 is CASSYSGLDKEFF. In nucleotides, the CDR3 is TGTGCCAGCAGTTACTCGGGCCTAGATAAGGAGTTCTTC.

Note on this clone: This same CDR3 is encoded by further DNA sequences in the sample. This chain uses TRBV5-1 with TRBJ2-3, with D unclear. Germline V gene data show CDR1 as SGHRS and CDR2 as YFSETQ. CDR3 length: 11 residues. Trimming took off 4 bases at V and 2 bases at J, with 2 bases between the two ends. The CDR3: CASSLTDTQYF. In DNA form, the CDR3 reads TGCGCCAGCAGCCTCACAGATACGCAGTATTTT. Full variable domain (missing parts from reference TRBV5-1 and TRBJ2-3): KAGVTQTPRYLIKTRGQQVTLSCSPISGHRSVSWYQQTPGQGLQFLFEYFSETQRNKGNFPGRFSGRQFSNSRSEMNVSTLELGDSALYLCASSLTDTQYFGPGTRLTVL.

This clone was counted a few times. The rearrangement joins TRBV5-1 to TRBJ2-5, with 10 positions matching TRBD1. From germline, CDR1 is SGHRS and CDR2 YFSETQ. With V trimmed by 4 bases and J by 2 bases, 2 bases remained unmatched. There are 14 residues in the CDR3. DNA for the CDR3: TGCGCCAGCAGCGCGGGACAGGGGCAAGAGACCCAGTACTTC. Translation: CASSAGQGQETQYF. Combining the CDR3 with reference TRBV5-1 and TRBJ2-5 gives the whole variable domain KAGVTQTPRYLIKTRGQQVTLSCSPISGHRSVSWYQQTPGQGLQFLFEYFSETQRNKGNFPGRFSGRQFSNSRSEMNVSTLELGDSALYLCASSAGQGQETQYFGPGTRLLVL.

This clone was recorded a few times. The chain links TRBV7-9 to TRBJ2-3; 7 bases are shared with TRBD1. This CDR3 spans 14 amino acids. CDR1 and CDR2 from the germline V gene are SEHNR and FQNEAQ (reference sequence). J was trimmed by 8 bases and V by 5 bases; bases with no gene match: 10. For the CDR3, the DNA is TGTGCCAGCAGCGTAGGACAGGAGGTCGTTACGCAGTATTTT. Amino acid sequence: CASSVGQEVVTQYF.

The chain carries TRBV11-3 and TRBJ1-1; the D gene is possibly TRBD1 (5 bases). CDR3 size: 13 residues. Deletions cut 5 bases from V and 5 bases from J, with 12 bases between. Germline V gene data show CDR1 as SGHNT and CDR2 as YENEEA. CDR3 protein: CASSRTRGTEAFF. The CDR3 nucleotides are TGTGCCAGCAGCCGGACACGCGGGACTGAAGCTTTCTTT.

There are a few counts of this clone. The chain combines TRBV29-1 with TRBJ2-3, with D unclear. Germline V gives CDR1 SQVTM, CDR2 ANQGSEA. The length of the CDR3 is 10 residues. V was clipped by 7 bases and J by 3 bases, with 5 bases between them. CDR3 nucleotides: TGCAGCGGAGAAACAGATACGCAGTATTTT. It is translated as CSGETDTQYF.

This clone was seen more than once but under ten times. The chain has TRBV30 and TRBJ2-3, with 7 bases aligning to TRBD1. The CDR3 sequence is 14 residues long. The V gene end was trimmed by 3 bases and the J gene end by 2 bases; junction bases not matched to a gene: 5. Looked up from germline, CDR1 is GTSNPN and CDR2 is SVGIG (reference sequence). The CDR3 region is CAWRPDRNTDTQYF. The CDR3 region has the DNA TGTGCCTGGAGACCGGACAGGAACACAGATACGCAGTATTTT.

This clone was seen once. The V call is TRBV30, the J call TRBJ1-5; TRBD1 is a possible D gene (6 bases). Trimming pared 1 base from V and 5 bases from J, leaving 9 bases between. CDR1 is GTSNPN, CDR2 SVGIG, per germline (reference sequence). The CDR3 is 13 residues long. DNA for the CDR3: TGTGCCTGGAGTGAGGCAGGGGATCAGCCCCAGCATTTT. Its translation is CAWSEAGDQPQHF.

V is TRBV6-1 and J is TRBJ2-1, with unresolved D. This CDR3 contains 10 residues. V lost 5 bases, J lost 9 bases, and 5 bases lay in between. Germline V gene sequence: CDR1 MNHNS, CDR2 SASEGT. The CDR3, as DNA: TGTGCCAGCAGTCGAAGTGAGCAGTTCTTC. This sequence encodes CASSRSEQFF.

This clone was detected many times. The chain joins TRBV6-5 to TRBJ2-3, with D perhaps assigned TRBD1 or TRBD2 (6 bases each). The CDR3 loop spans 13 amino acids. Trimming removed 6 bases at V and 6 bases at J, with 13 bases between. CDR1 MNHEY and CDR2 SVGAGI come from the germline V gene. The CDR3 loop reads CASRTTGRDTQYF. CDR3 sequence (DNA): TGTGCCAGCAGAACCACAGGGAGGGATACGCAGTATTTT.

V is TRBV30 and J is TRBJ1-5; no definite D call. Germline loops: CDR1 GTSNPN, CDR2 SVGIG (reference sequence). V was shortened by 1 base and J by 3 bases, with 10 bases between the two germline ends. CDR3 length equals 14 residues. Here the CDR3 DNA reads TGTGCCTGGAGTGAGTCCAGCTACAATCAGCCCCAGCATTTT. Protein sequence: CAWSESSYNQPQHF.

J is TRBJ2-1 and V is TRBV10-3, with 9 bases aligning to TRBD2. J lost 9 bases, V lost 4 bases, and 13 bases had no gene match. The CDR3 consists of 16 residues. CDR1 and CDR2 (germline): ENHRY, SYGVKD. The CDR3 protein is CAISGAGGPSDREQFF. The CDR3 DNA reads TGTGCCATCAGTGGGGCGGGAGGGCCCTCTGACCGTGAGCAGTTCTTC.

The chain uses TRBV30 and TRBJ2-1; no definite D call. V gave up 4 bases and J gave up 7 bases, with 8 bases separating them. The length of the CDR3 is 11 residues. CDR1 GTSNPN and CDR2 SVGIG come from the germline V gene (reference sequence). CDR3 in amino acids: CAWTVNNEQFF. Here the CDR3 DNA reads TGTGCCTGGACCGTAAATAATGAGCAGTTCTTC.

The V gene is TRBV7-2, the J gene TRBJ2-1, with TRBD2 as a possible D gene (5 bases). CDR1 is SGHTA, CDR2 FQGNSA, per germline. The CDR3 contains 17 residues. V lost 2 bases and J 0 bases, leaving 14 bases between the germline ends. The CDR3 protein is CASSLRAGTNSYNEQFF. CDR3 nucleotides: TGTGCCAGCAGCTTAAGGGCGGGTACAAACTCCTACAATGAGCAGTTCTTC.

The J gene is TRBJ1-1, the V gene TRBV29-1; 10 positions match TRBD1. Germline V gene lookup returns CDR1 SQVTM and CDR2 ANQGSEA. This CDR3 contains 15 residues. J was trimmed by 4 bases and V by 5 bases; bases with no gene match: 10. CDR3 coding DNA: TGCAGCGTTCTCACTCCGGGACAGGGGATCACTGAAGCTTTCTTT. This encodes CSVLTPGQGITEAFF.